Listed below are T cell receptor beta chains from one sample, sequenced in a study of CD8 T cells in Susac syndrome. Using its own MiXCR run on the immunoSEQ multiplex PCR reads, TCRdb lists one record per CDR3 protein. The table shows 130,000 or so distinct CDR3 sequences, with approximately 89% occurring only once. Sequences were obtained from CD8+ T cells from PBMCs. These receptors all stem from a human donor with multiple sclerosis. CDR3s include the opening cysteine and the closing phenylalanine or tryptophan. The order of the fields is clone size, V gene, J gene, D gene, CDR3 protein, CDR3 DNA. D genes are given only for firm matches. Rows give clone size only sometimes, using once, few, many, or a class for an expanded clone.

>-|TRBV13|TRBJ1-1|-
CASSYRYTEAFF
TGTGCCAGCAGTTATCGGTACACTGAAGCTTTCTTT
>few|TRBV5-6|TRBJ2-1|-
CASSLDYNEQFF
TGTGCCAGCAGCTTGGACTACAATGAGCAGTTCTTC
>-|TRBV12-3/TRBV12-4|TRBJ2-1|-
CASTGQNNEQFF
TGTGCCAGCACCGGACAGAACAATGAGCAGTTCTTC
>-|TRBV4-2|TRBJ2-6|-
CASSLVGAGANVLTF
TGTGCCAGCAGCCTAGTGGGGGCTGGGGCCAACGTCCTGACTTTC
>-|TRBV13|TRBJ2-1|-
CASSWKPSESYNEQFF
TGTGCCAGCAGCTGGAAGCCTAGCGAGTCCTACAATGAGCAGTTCTTC
>-|TRBV4-2|TRBJ1-5|-
CASSQVLESNQPQHF
TGTGCCAGCAGCCAAGTTCTAGAGAGCAATCAGCCCCAGCATTTT
>-|TRBV6-5|TRBJ1-1|-
CASSAGDTEAFF
TGTGCCAGCAGTGCGGGTGACACTGAAGCTTTCTTT
>once|TRBV23-1|TRBJ2-7|-
CASSQSGHIEQYF
TGCGCCAGCAGTCAATCGGGACACATCGAGCAGTACTTC
>-|TRBV20-1|TRBJ2-2|-
CSARKTYNTGELFF
TGCAGTGCACGTAAAACCTATAACACCGGGGAGCTGTTTTTT
>-|TRBV30|TRBJ2-2|-
CAWSARSYTGELFF
TGTGCCTGGAGTGCACGGTCGTACACCGGGGAGCTGTTTTTT
>-|TRBV4-1|TRBJ2-1|TRBD2
CASSQVTSGKYNEQFF
TGCGCCAGCAGCCAAGTGACTAGCGGTAAATACAATGAGCAGTTCTTC
>-|TRBV2|TRBJ1-4|-
CASFSRGTASEKLFF
TGTGCCAGCTTCTCGAGGGGGACGGCTTCAGAAAAACTGTTTTTT
>-|TRBV27|TRBJ2-1|-
CATSNSWNEEYNEQFF
TGTGCCACTTCGAATTCATGGAATGAGGAATACAATGAGCAGTTCTTC
>-|TRBV14|TRBJ2-7|-
CASSQEAWNEQYF
TGTGCCAGCAGCCAAGAGGCCTGGAACGAGCAGTACTTC
>once|TRBV15|TRBJ2-2|TRBD1
CATSPRGQGGIGELFF
TGTGCCACCAGCCCCCGGGGACAGGGGGGAATCGGGGAGCTGTTTTTT
>-|TRBV11-2|TRBJ2-7|-
CASSPTLAVQAYEQYF
TGTGCCAGCAGCCCTACTCTAGCCGTACAGGCCTACGAGCAGTACTTC
>-|TRBV30|TRBJ2-5|-
CAWMVGPETQYF
TGTGCCTGGATGGTGGGCCCGGAGACCCAGTACTTC
>-|TRBV27|TRBJ2-7|-
CASSLGIHYEQYF
TGTGCCAGCAGTTTGGGGATCCACTACGAGCAGTACTTC
>-|TRBV7-9|TRBJ2-1|-
CASSSGPGHNEQFF
TGTGCCAGCAGCTCGGGCCCGGGCCACAATGAGCAGTTCTTC
>-|TRBV20-1|TRBJ2-1|TRBD2
CSAWDTSGRVNEQFF
TGCAGTGCCTGGGATACTAGCGGGAGAGTTAATGAGCAGTTCTTC
>once|TRBV7-2|TRBJ1-1|-
CASRDRYTEAFF
TGTGCCAGCAGGGACAGATACACTGAAGCTTTCTTT